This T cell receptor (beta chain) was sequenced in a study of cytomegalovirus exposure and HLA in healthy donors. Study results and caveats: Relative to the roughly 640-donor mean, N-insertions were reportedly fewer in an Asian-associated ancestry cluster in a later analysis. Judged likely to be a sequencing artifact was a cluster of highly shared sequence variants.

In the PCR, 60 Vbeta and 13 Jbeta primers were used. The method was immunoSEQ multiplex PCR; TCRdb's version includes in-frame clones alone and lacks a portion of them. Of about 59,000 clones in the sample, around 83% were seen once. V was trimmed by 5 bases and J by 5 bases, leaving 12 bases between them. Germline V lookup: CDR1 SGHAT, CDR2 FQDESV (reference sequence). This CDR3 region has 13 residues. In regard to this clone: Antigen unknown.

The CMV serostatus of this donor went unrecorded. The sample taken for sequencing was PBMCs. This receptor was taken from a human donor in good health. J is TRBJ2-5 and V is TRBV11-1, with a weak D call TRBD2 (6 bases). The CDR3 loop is CASSAGLHETQYF. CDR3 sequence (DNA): TGTGCCAGCAGCGCGGGACTTCACGAGACCCAGTACTTC.